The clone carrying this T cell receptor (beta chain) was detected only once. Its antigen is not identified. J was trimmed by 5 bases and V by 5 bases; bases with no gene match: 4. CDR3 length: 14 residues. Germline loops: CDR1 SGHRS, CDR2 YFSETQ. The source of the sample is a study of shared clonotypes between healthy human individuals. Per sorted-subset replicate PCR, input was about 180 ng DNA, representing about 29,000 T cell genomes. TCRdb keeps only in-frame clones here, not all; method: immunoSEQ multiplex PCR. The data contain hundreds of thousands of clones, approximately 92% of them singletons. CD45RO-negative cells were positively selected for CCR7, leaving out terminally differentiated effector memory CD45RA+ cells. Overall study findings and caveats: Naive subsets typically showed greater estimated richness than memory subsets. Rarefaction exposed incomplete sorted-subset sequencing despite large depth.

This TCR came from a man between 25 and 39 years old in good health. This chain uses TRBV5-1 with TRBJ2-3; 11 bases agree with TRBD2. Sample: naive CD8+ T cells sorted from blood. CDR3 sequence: CASRGLADGDTQYF. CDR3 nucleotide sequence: TGCGCCAGCAGGGGACTAGCGGATGGAGATACGCAGTATTTT.